This T cell receptor beta chain was sequenced for a study of a mutant IDH1 vaccine in newly diagnosed glioma. As regards this clone: The antigen is unknown.

Method: immunoSEQ multiplex PCR; TCRdb's copy keeps in-frame clones and lacks some. The sample gives about 60,000 clones, roughly four fifths of which show up once; roughly 3% is in the top ten. V was trimmed by 9 bases and J by 3 bases, leaving 11 bases between them. The CDR3 is made up of 12 amino acids. CDR1 LNHDA and CDR2 SQIVND come from the germline V gene (reference sequence). Specified time point: week 47, end of study. Vaccinated patients received 300 ug of mutant IDH1 20-mer peptide per dose, with topical imiquimod. Patients, over weeks 1, 3, 5, 7, 11, 15, 19 and 23, received a total of eight vaccinations.

V gene TRBV19 combines with J gene TRBJ1-1; D call uncertain. The sample consisted of PBMCs, taken from a glioma patient whose treatment included an IDH1 peptide vaccine. The clonotype comes from a woman aged 45 to 65 with glioma. CDR3 amino acids: CASAQFYTEAFF. CDR3 nucleotide sequence: TGTGCCAGCGCACAGTTCTACACTGAAGCTTTCTTT.